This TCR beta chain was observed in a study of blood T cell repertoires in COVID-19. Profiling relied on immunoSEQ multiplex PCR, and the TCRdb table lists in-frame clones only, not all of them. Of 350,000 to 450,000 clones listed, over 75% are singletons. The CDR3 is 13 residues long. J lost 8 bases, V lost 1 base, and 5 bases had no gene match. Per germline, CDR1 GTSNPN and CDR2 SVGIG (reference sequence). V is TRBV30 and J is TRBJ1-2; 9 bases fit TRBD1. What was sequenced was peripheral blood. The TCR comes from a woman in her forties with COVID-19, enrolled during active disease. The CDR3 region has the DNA TGTGCCTGGAGTGACGGGACAGGGAACGGCTACACCTTC. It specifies CAWSDGTGNGYTF. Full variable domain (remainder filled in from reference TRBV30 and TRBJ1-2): SQTIHQWPATLVQPVGSPLSLECTVEGTSNPNLYWYRQAAGRGLQLLFYSVGIGQISSEVPQNLSASRPQDRQFILSSKKLLLSDSGFYLCAWSDGTGNGYTFGSGTRLTVV.